The 18 T cell receptor beta chains below were found in one sample sequenced in a study of blood T cell repertoires in COVID-19. The table came from immunoSEQ multiplex PCR; TCRdb's copy has only in-frame clones and leaves some out. Of hundreds of thousands of clones listed, 85% to 90% are singletons. Sequenced: PBMCs or T cells enriched from blood (not recorded which). These receptors were obtained from a man aged 18 to 35 who had recovered from COVID-19.

The gene calls are TRBV18 and TRBJ1-1; D is perhaps TRBD1 (6 bases). Germline V gives CDR1 KGHSH, CDR2 LQKENI. The ends were cut back, 5 bases at V and 0 bases at J, with 13 bases in the middle. The CDR3 extends over 15 amino acids. This CDR3 reads CASSIQGSMNTEAFF. The CDR3 DNA sequence: TGTGCCAGCTCAATACAGGGTAGCATGAACACTGAAGCTTTCTTT.

J is TRBJ2-1 and V is TRBV5-4; weak D call: TRBD2 (5 bases). CDR3 length: 14 amino acids. V lost 0 bases and J 6 bases, leaving 10 bases between the germline ends. Germline assignment: CDR1 SGHNT and CDR2 YYREEE (reference sequence). Here the CDR3 reads CASSLGGGRNEQFF. The CDR3 DNA is TGTGCCAGCAGCTTGGGAGGAGGTCGCAATGAGCAGTTCTTC. Supplemented by reference TRBV5-4 and TRBJ2-1, the full variable domain reads ETGVTQSPTHLIKTRGQQVTLRCSSQSGHNTVSWYQQALGQGPQFIFQYYREEENGRGNFPPRFSGLQFPNYSSELNVNALELDDSALYLCASSLGGGRNEQFFGPGTRLTVL.

The V call is TRBV7-2, the J call TRBJ2-1; unclear D gene. The V gene lost 5 bases and the J gene lost 2 bases, with 22 bases spanning the gap. The CDR3 spans 18 residues. Germline CDR1 is SGHTA and CDR2 is FQGNSA. The CDR3 reads CASSPTSPPGLAYNEQFF. The CDR3 DNA follows: TGTGCCAGCAGCCCCACCTCCCCTCCGGGTTTGGCCTACAATGAGCAGTTCTTC.

The sample holds one count of this clone. The V and J genes are TRBV7-2 and TRBJ2-5; D may be TRBD2 (5 bases). Germline lookup yields CDR1 SGHTA and CDR2 FQGNSA. The CDR3 totals 14 residues. Trimming took off 5 bases at V and 3 bases at J, with 13 bases between the two ends. The CDR3 region has the DNA TGTGCCAGCAGCCCCGGACTGGCTAAAGAGACCCAGTACTTC. Its protein product is CASSPGLAKETQYF.

In this sample, this clone turned up a few times. This chain links TRBV29-1 with TRBJ2-5, with 13 bases matching TRBD2. The V gene end was trimmed by 3 bases and the J gene end by 4 bases; junction bases not matched to a gene: 17. There are 19 residues in the CDR3. Looked up from germline, CDR1 is SQVTM and CDR2 is ANQGSEA. The CDR3 spells CSVDSGLAGWETGAETQYF. Here the CDR3 DNA reads TGCAGCGTTGATTCGGGACTAGCGGGATGGGAGACTGGGGCAGAGACCCAGTACTTC.

The chain has TRBV5-4 and TRBJ2-5, with 11 positions matching TRBD2. The CDR3 has 14 amino acids. V gave up 1 base and J gave up 4 bases; unmatched junction bases: 0. CDR1 SGHNT and CDR2 YYREEE come from the germline V gene (reference sequence). The CDR3 sequence is CASSLTSGRETQYF. CDR3 nucleotide sequence: TGTGCCAGCAGCTTGACTAGCGGGAGAGAGACCCAGTACTTC.

V gene TRBV28 combines with J gene TRBJ2-2, with 7 positions matching TRBD2. The junction had 10 bases not matched to a gene; V was cut back by 5 bases and J by 4 bases. Germline V gene sequence: CDR1 MDHEN, CDR2 SYDVKM. The CDR3 runs to 16 residues. In DNA, the CDR3 is TGTGCCAGCAGTCAATGGACTACGGGGGGCACCGGGGAGCTGTTTTTT. Translated, it gives CASSQWTTGGTGELFF.

The chain has TRBV28 and TRBJ2-7; 9 bases are a match to TRBD1. J was trimmed by 6 bases and V by 5 bases; bases with no gene match: 14. This CDR3 spans 16 amino acids. The germline gives CDR1 MDHEN, CDR2 SYDVKM. CDR3 DNA sequence: TGTGCCAGCAGTACTCTCGTACAGGGGGCGCGAGGCGAGCAGTACTTC. This codes for CASSTLVQGARGEQYF.

The rearrangement uses TRBV15 and TRBJ1-5; possible D gene TRBD1, 5 bases. The CDR3 is 16 residues long. With 3 bases removed from V and 0 bases from J, the gap between germline ends came to 12 bases. Looked up from germline, CDR1 is LNHNV and CDR2 is YYDKDF (reference sequence). DNA of the CDR3: TGTGCCACCAGCAGGGGGGGGAGCATTAGCAATCAGCCCCAGCATTTT. Translation gives CATSRGGSISNQPQHF.

The chain joins TRBV7-8 to TRBJ1-1; unclear D gene. The V end lost 6 bases, the J end lost 2 bases, and 10 bases lay between the germline ends. The CDR3 runs to 13 residues. In germline, CDR1 is SGHVS, CDR2 FQNEAQ. CDR3 amino acids: CASSLDLNTEAFF. The CDR3 DNA reads as TGTGCCAGCAGTCTAGACCTCAACACTGAAGCTTTCTTT.

V and J are TRBV18 and TRBJ1-1; weak D call: TRBD1 (6 bases). V was cut by 5 bases and J by 5 bases, with 18 bases left in between. In germline, CDR1 is KGHSH, CDR2 LQKENI. The CDR3 totals 15 residues. CDR3 sequence: CASSSRGRGETEAFF. The CDR3 region has the DNA TGTGCCAGCTCATCAAGAGGCAGGGGTGAGACTGAAGCTTTCTTT. The whole variable domain, remainder taken from reference TRBV18 and TRBJ1-1, is NAGVMQNPRHLVRRRGQEARLRCSPMKGHSHVYWYRQLPEEGLKFMVYLQKENIIDESGMPKERFSAEFPKEGPSILRIQQVVRGDSAAYFCASSSRGRGETEAFFGQGTRLTVV.

The chain carries TRBV18 and TRBJ1-1; 8 bases are shared with TRBD1. The CDR3 loop spans 19 amino acids. V was pared by 4 bases and J by 3 bases, with 19 bases of the junction left unmatched. Germline V lookup: CDR1 KGHSH, CDR2 LQKENI. CDR3 loop: CASSQFGQGGLYADTEAFF. The CDR3 DNA sequence: TGTGCCAGCTCACAATTCGGACAGGGCGGTCTTTATGCGGACACTGAAGCTTTCTTT.

The gene calls are TRBV7-9 and TRBJ1-4; the match to TRBD1 covers 7 bases. V dropped 4 bases and J dropped 8; count of bases not matched to a gene: 16. CDR3 length: 17 residues. CDR1 and CDR2 from the germline V gene are SEHNR and FQNEAQ (reference sequence). The chain's CDR3 is CASSSRDRPEGREKLFF. The CDR3 DNA follows: TGTGCCAGCAGCTCTCGGGACAGACCTGAGGGGCGGGAAAAACTGTTTTTT.

This chain joins TRBV19 and TRBJ2-1; the match to TRBD2 covers 9 bases. The CDR3 loop spans 17 amino acids. With 2 bases clipped from V and 2 bases from J, the junction kept 7 bases outside the gene matches. Germline V gives CDR1 LNHDA, CDR2 SQIVND (reference sequence). As DNA, the CDR3 is TGTGCCAGTAGTATACTGACTAGCGGCCTCCCCTACAATGAGCAGTTCTTC. Residues: CASSILTSGLPYNEQFF.

This clone has just a few counts. The chain has TRBV28 and TRBJ2-1; TRBD2 agrees at 12 bases. Germline V gene data show CDR1 as MDHEN and CDR2 as SYDVKM. The trim removed 1 base at V and 10 bases at J, leaving 5 bases unmatched. This CDR3 is built from 15 residues. DNA of the CDR3: TGTGCCAGCAGTTTATTGACTAGCGGGAGTGGCGAGCAGTTCTTC. Protein product: CASSLLTSGSGEQFF.

The rearrangement uses TRBV15 and TRBJ2-2; 7 bases match TRBD1. V gave up 3 bases and J gave up 2 bases; unmatched junction bases: 6. Germline V CDR1 and CDR2: LNHNV, YYDKDF (reference sequence). This CDR3 spans 16 amino acids. Written as DNA, the CDR3 is TGTGCCACCAGCAGTTGGGACAGCTCCAACACCGGGGAGCTGTTTTTT. Translation gives CATSSWDSSNTGELFF.

V is TRBV27 and J is TRBJ1-5; D possibly corresponds to TRBD1 (6 bases). Trimming took off 4 bases at V and 8 bases at J, with 9 bases between the two ends. The CDR3 spans 12 residues. Germline assignment: CDR1 MNHEY and CDR2 SMNVEV (reference sequence). The CDR3 coding sequence is TGTGCCAGCAGTTCCAAGGGGGAGCCCCAGCATTTT. Residues: CASSSKGEPQHF.

The V and J genes are TRBV5-1 and TRBJ1-2; no definite D call. The CDR3 length is 13 residues. Per germline, CDR1 SGHRS and CDR2 YFSETQ. Trimming pared 0 bases from V and 8 bases from J, leaving 11 bases between. The CDR3 DNA reads TGCGCCAGCAGCTTGGGGGCCAGAAGGGGCTACACCTTC. Protein sequence: CASSLGARRGYTF. Supplemented by reference TRBV5-1 and TRBJ1-2, the full variable domain reads KAGVTQTPRYLIKTRGQQVTLSCSPISGHRSVSWYQQTPGQGLQFLFEYFSETQRNKGNFPGRFSGRQFSNSRSEMNVSTLELGDSALYLCASSLGARRGYTFGSGTRLTVV.